The clone carrying this TCR beta chain occurred many times. Its antigen is unknown. CDR3 size: 15 residues. Germline CDR1 MNHNS, CDR2 SASEGT. V lost 7 bases and J lost 0, with 13 bases in between. These data come from a study of T cells in Graves' hyperthyroidism and ophthalmopathy. Uncontrolled infection, other autoimmune disease, pregnancy or lactation led to exclusion. Broader study findings: Most clonotypes expanded in thyroid above 0.001 were likewise present in blood.

Authors of the study amplified TCR beta CDR3 regions from RNA transcripts. HTBI primers drove first-round RT-PCR of the TCR CDR3. TCRdb itself ran the multiplex PCR reads through MiXCR, one entry per CDR3 protein. The repertoire holds approximately 320,000 distinct CDR3 sequences, with approximately 15% as singletons. The receptor was isolated from a young man with Graves' hyperthyroidism. Material: blood. V is TRBV6-1 and J is TRBJ2-1; no definite D call. Here the CDR3 reads CASNLRLSSYNEQFF. In nucleotides, the CDR3 is TGTGCCAGCAACCTAAGACTCAGCTCCTACAATGAGCAGTTCTTC.